The entry that follows covers one T cell receptor beta chain sequence. The antigen is unknown. The sample is drawn from a study of cytomegalovirus exposure and HLA in healthy donors. In nominal health when sampled, donors likely had unrecorded immune exposures nonetheless. PCR used 60 Vbeta primers and 13 Jbeta primers. The assay was immunoSEQ multiplex PCR, and TCRdb's table has in-frame clones only and misses some. Its table records some 39,000 clones. General study points: Later analysis associated a missense DCLRE1C variant with TCR beta V- and J-gene trimming.

Germline CDR1 reads MNHNS; CDR2 reads SASEGT. This CDR3 has 15 amino acids. V was trimmed by 4 bases and J by 2 bases, leaving 15 bases between them. The V call is TRBV6-1, the J call TRBJ2-7, with D perhaps TRBD2 (5 bases). The TCR comes from a man under 40 in good health and CMV-seronegative. The specimen was PBMCs. This chain's CDR3 is CASSVKGGSAYEQYF. CDR3 coding DNA: TGTGCCAGCAGTGTCAAGGGTGGGAGCGCCTACGAGCAGTACTTC.